This T cell receptor beta chain comes out of a study of T cell responses to AZD1222 COVID-19 vaccine. The junction had 4 bases not matched to a gene; V was cut back by 6 bases and J by 0 bases. Germline CDR1 and CDR2: ENHRY and SYGVKD. The CDR3 totals 14 residues. TCRdb's copy holds only in-frame clones and misses some; the assay was immunoSEQ multiplex PCR. Of about 87,000 clones listed, roughly 88% are singletons. J is TRBJ1-1 and V is TRBV10-3; the match to TRBD1 covers 7 bases. Sequenced material: peripheral blood, taken on day 0 of AZD1222 vaccination. This receptor was identified in an adult in good health. CDR3: CAIRGQSVNTEAFF. CDR3 sequence (DNA): TGTGCCATCAGGGGACAGTCCGTGAACACTGAAGCTTTCTTT.